The entry below describes one T cell receptor beta chain. In the authors' workflow: Estimation of nucleated cell counts relied on the amplification of reference gene primers. Sequencing used immunoSEQ multiplex PCR; TCRdb keeps in-frame clones, though not all of them. V and J calls and clone size are given by that table; D and trimming were obtained from the DNA. The table shows tens of thousands of clones, with about nine tenths occurring only once. The record originates from a study of blood T cell repertoires in COVID-19. Whole-study context: Acute and convalescent COVID-19 specimens originated in the United States, Italy and Spain. The cDNA or gDNA used as material had been derived from T cells, B-cell-depleted T cells, or PBMCs.

CDR3 length equals 12 residues. In germline, CDR1 is GTSNPN, CDR2 SVGIG (reference sequence). Losses at the gene ends were 7 bases for V and 4 bases for J; bases not matched to a gene: 3. This receptor was obtained from a man in his 60s with acute or convalescent COVID-19. The V and J genes are TRBV30 and TRBJ2-2, with TRBD2 identical over 7 bases. Sequencing was performed on peripheral blood. The CDR3 loop reads CAFSGGTGELFF. CDR3 nucleotides: TGTGCCTTCTCGGGGGGCACCGGGGAGCTGTTTTTT.